This section outlines one T cell receptor (beta chain) sequence together with its context. Assay: immunoSEQ multiplex PCR; the TCRdb copy retains only in-frame clones and omits some. Altogether about 33,000 clones are present, roughly 88% being singletons, with the ten largest covering approximately 6.7%. This sample stems from a study of blood T cell repertoires in COVID-19. Study summary: COVID-19 samples from acute and convalescent phases originated in the United States, Italy and Spain. In each case, the material was cDNA or gDNA derived from T cells, B-cell-depleted T cells, or PBMCs.

Germline CDR1 MGHDK, CDR2 SYGVNS. The CDR3 consists of 16 residues. Trimming took off 8 bases at V and 10 bases at J, with 24 bases between the two ends. This TCR was recovered from a human donor in a cohort sampled during active COVID-19. Sequencing input: peripheral blood. The V gene is TRBV25-1, the J gene TRBJ1-6; D may be TRBD1 (6 bases). The CDR3 protein is CASGLGGAGFESPLHF. The CDR3 region has the DNA TGTGCCAGCGGTCTTGGGGGGGCCGGGTTTGAGTCACCCCTCCACTTT.